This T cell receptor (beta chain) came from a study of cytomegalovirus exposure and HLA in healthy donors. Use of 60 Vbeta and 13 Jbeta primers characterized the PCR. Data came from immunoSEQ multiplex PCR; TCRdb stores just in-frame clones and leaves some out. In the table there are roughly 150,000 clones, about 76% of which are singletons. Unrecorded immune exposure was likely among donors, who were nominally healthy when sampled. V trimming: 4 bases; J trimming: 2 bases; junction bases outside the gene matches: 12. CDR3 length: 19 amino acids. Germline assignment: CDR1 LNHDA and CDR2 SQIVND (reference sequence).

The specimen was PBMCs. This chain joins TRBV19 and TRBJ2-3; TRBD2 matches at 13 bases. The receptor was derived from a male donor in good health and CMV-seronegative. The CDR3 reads CASSTLRTSGSTSTDTQYF. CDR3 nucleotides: TGTGCCAGTAGTACCCTTCGGACTAGCGGGAGTACCTCCACAGATACGCAGTATTTT.